The subject of this entry is one T cell receptor (beta chain). Authors' methods: How many nucleated cells were present was estimated from reference gene primer amplification. Sequencing used immunoSEQ multiplex PCR; TCRdb keeps in-frame clones, though not all of them. The DNA gave D and trimming, while V, J and clone size come from that table. The sample includes 150,000 to 200,000 clones, 80% to 90% of them seen just once. The data derive from a study of blood T cell repertoires in COVID-19. Study-level background: Researchers got acute and convalescent COVID-19 samples from the United States, Italy and Spain. T cells, B-cell-depleted T cells, or PBMCs provided the cDNA or gDNA that served as material.

This CDR3 comprises 18 residues. The V segment lost 4 bases and the J segment 1 base; nucleotides outside the gene matches: 11. The germline CDR1 and CDR2 sequences are SGHRS and YFSETQ. The source material was peripheral blood. V is TRBV5-1 and J is TRBJ2-6; 7 nucleotides match TRBD1. The receptor was isolated from a man in his fifties or sixties with active or convalescent COVID-19. CDR3 coding DNA: TGCGCCAGCAGCCCGAGACAGGGCCTTCGGTCTGGGGCCAACGTCCTGACTTTC. Its protein product is CASSPRQGLRSGANVLTF. The full variable domain, its missing parts supplied by reference TRBV5-1 and TRBJ2-6, is KAGVTQTPRYLIKTRGQQVTLSCSPISGHRSVSWYQQTPGQGLQFLFEYFSETQRNKGNFPGRFSGRQFSNSRSEMNVSTLELGDSALYLCASSPRQGLRSGANVLTFGAGSRLTVL.